Described below is a single T cell receptor (beta chain) sequence and its context. Trimming removed 5 bases from V and 4 bases from J, with 14 bases in between. This CDR3 is 14 amino acids long. Germline assignment: CDR1 MNHEY and CDR2 SVGAGI. TCRdb's copy holds only in-frame clones and misses some; the assay was immunoSEQ multiplex PCR. Found here are tens of thousands of clones, 85% of them singletons; the top ten hold about 3%. Time point specified: recipient sample about 28 days before transplant, after cytoreduction. These data are taken from a study of T cell clonotyping in hematopoietic cell transplantation. Overall study context: Pretransplant recipient samples were taken after cytoreduction.

The sample was peripheral blood mononuclear cells, taken before stem cell transplant. The chain carries TRBV6-5 and TRBJ1-1; unclear D gene. The receptor comes from a man in his 60s with acute myeloid leukemia. Some clones in this sample may be carry-over from other donors' samples. The CDR3 DNA sequence: TGTGCCAGCAGTCAGGTTAAATTAATCACTGAAGCTTTCTTT. Translation: CASSQVKLITEAFF.